A selection of T cell receptor beta chains follows, all from one sample in a study of patients and donors after allogeneic stem cell transplantation. TCRdb reanalysed the RT-PCR reads using MiXCR and keeps one entry per CDR3 protein. The sample lists hundreds of thousands of distinct CDR3 sequences, approximately 16% occurring once. The sequenced material came from blood, either unsorted or a sorted T cell fraction (not recorded which). The receptor set was obtained from a human donor who was either an allogeneic HSCT recipient or a stem cell or donor lymphocyte infusion donor (not recorded which). It is not recorded whose cells these are; they may come from a transplant donor. Each CDR3 is given with its conserved first and last residue. D genes are given only for firm matches. Where a row states a size, it is once, few, many or the class of an expanded clone; other rows omit it.

-	TRBV12-1	TRBJ2-1	-	TGTGCCAGCAGCTTTAGAGTCCCGGGAGGGTTCAATGAGCAGTTCTTC	CASSFRVPGGFNEQFF
TRBD1	TRBV24-1	TRBJ2-1	-	TGTGCCACCAGTGGCTCGGGGACAGGGGAAAATGAGCAGTTCTTC	CATSGSGTGENEQFF
-	TRBV2	TRBJ2-1	few	TGTGCCAGCAGTACCTCCACTAGTTCCCTTCAAAACTACAATGAGCAGTTCTTC	CASSTSTSSLQNYNEQFF
-	TRBV12-3/TRBV12-4	TRBJ1-2	many	TGTGCCAGCAGTGCCCAGGGAGGGATTAACTATGGCTACACCTTC	CASSAQGGINYGYTF
-	TRBV29-1	TRBJ2-3	many	TGCAGCGTTGTGATATATCAGGGGATCACAGATACGCAGTATTTT	CSVVIYQGITDTQYF
-	TRBV7-3	TRBJ2-2	few	TGTGCCAGCAGCTCGGCTAGTCTACGGAACACCGGGGAGCTGTTTTTT	CASSSASLRNTGELFF
TRBD2	TRBV7-2	TRBJ2-3	few	TGTGCCAGCAGCTTAGCGCTAGCGGGGGTCATAAACTCTAGCACAGATACGCAGTATTTT	CASSLALAGVINSSTDTQYF
-	TRBV6-1	TRBJ1-1	few	TGTGCCAGCAGAGACCGCAGGGGAATGAACACTGAAGCTTTCTTT	CASRDRRGMNTEAFF
-	TRBV12-3/TRBV12-4	TRBJ2-2	many	TGTGCCAGCAGTTTATACGGGGAGCTGTTTTTT	CASSLYGELFF
-	TRBV20-1	TRBJ1-5	few	TGCAGTGCTAGTACAGCGGGCCAGCCCCAGCATTTT	CSASTAGQPQHF
TRBD1	TRBV2	TRBJ1-1	few	TGTGCCAGCAGCCGACAGGGGGCTTCAAACACTGAAGCTTTCTTT	CASSRQGASNTEAFF
TRBD2	TRBV15	TRBJ2-2	few	TGTGCCACCAGCAGAGGGACTAGCGGGAGGATCACCGGGGAGCTGTTTTTT	CATSRGTSGRITGELFF
-	TRBV7-2	TRBJ2-7	-	TGTGCCAGCAGCTTTACAGGCGAGCAGTACTTC	CASSFTGEQYF
-	TRBV5-6	TRBJ2-7	-	TGTGCCAGCAGCTTCGGGGACCCGTCCTACGAGCAGTACTTC	CASSFGDPSYEQYF
TRBD2	TRBV6-2/TRBV6-3	TRBJ2-5	-	TGTGCCAGCTGTTGGCTGCGGGAGCGTTACCAAGAGACCCAGTACTTC	CASCWLRERYQETQYF
-	TRBV29-1	TRBJ2-7	-	TGCAGCGTTGAATGGCCGAACTCCTACGAGCAGTACTTC	CSVEWPNSYEQYF
TRBD2	TRBV7-2	TRBJ2-3	-	TGTGCCAGCAACCAGCGGGGGGGCCTGAGGTCGGATACGCAGTATTTT	CASNQRGGLRSDTQYF
TRBD1	TRBV2	TRBJ1-1	-	TGTGCCAGCAGTGTGACAGGGATAGGGACTGAAGCTTTCTTT	CASSVTGIGTEAFF
-	TRBV20-1	TRBJ1-1	few	TGCAGTGCTGCCAGGACGAACACTGAAGCTTTCTTT	CSAARTNTEAFF
-	TRBV24-1	TRBJ2-1	few	TGTGCCACCAGTGAGAGGGGGAGGGCCAGGAGTGAGCAGTTCTTC	CATSERGRARSEQFF
-	TRBV4-1	TRBJ2-3	-	TGCGCCAGCAGCCAAGATCGAGAGCGGCTCACAGATACGCAGTATTTT	CASSQDRERLTDTQYF
-	TRBV7-2	TRBJ2-5	few	TGTGCCAGCAGCTTAGCGCGAACTAGTAGGGAGACCCAGTACTTC	CASSLARTSRETQYF
TRBD2	TRBV11-2	TRBJ2-1	-	TGTGCCAGCAGCTTCCTCGTAAGGCGTGACGGCGGGGGTTACAATGAGCAGTTCTTC	CASSFLVRRDGGGYNEQFF
-	TRBV3-1	TRBJ2-7	few	TGTGCCAGCAGCCAAGCCGGGGGTCTCGGGGAGCAGTACTTC	CASSQAGGLGEQYF
-	TRBV20-1	TRBJ2-5	-	TGCAGTGCTAGAGACCCCAAGGTGCAAGAGACCCAGTACTTC	CSARDPKVQETQYF
-	TRBV2	TRBJ2-2	-	TGTGCCAGCGGAGTGAGACAGATCACCGGGGAGCTGTTTTTT	CASGVRQITGELFF
-	TRBV5-1	TRBJ2-7	few	TGCGCCAGCAGCTTTACTCTTTCCTACGAGCAGTACTTC	CASSFTLSYEQYF
-	TRBV20-1	TRBJ1-1	many	TGCAGTGCTAGAGATCGGGGGGGCAGGCGGAAAACTGAAGCTTTCTTT	CSARDRGGRRKTEAFF
-	TRBV7-9	TRBJ1-4	-	TGTGCCAGCAGCTTACTTACGGGAACAAATGAAAAACTGTTTTTT	CASSLLTGTNEKLFF
-	TRBV27	TRBJ1-6	-	TGTGCCAGCAGTTCCAAGGTCGGGTTGGGATCACCCCTCCACTTT	CASSSKVGLGSPLHF
-	TRBV10-3	TRBJ2-7	-	TGTGCCATCAGTAGACTAGGTTTCCACGAGCAGTACTTC	CAISRLGFHEQYF
TRBD1	TRBV6-1	TRBJ1-3	few	TGTGCCAGCAGTGGACCGGGACAGGACTACTCTGGAAACACCATATATTTT	CASSGPGQDYSGNTIYF
-	TRBV5-1	TRBJ2-1	many	TGCGCCAGCAGCTTGGCCGGACACCCCAATGAGCAGTTCTTC	CASSLAGHPNEQFF
-	TRBV18	TRBJ2-1	-	TGTGCCAGCTCCATGTCGGATGAGCAGTTCTTC	CASSMSDEQFF
TRBD1	TRBV27	TRBJ2-5	once	TGTGCCAGCCGACAGGGGGCAGAGACCCAGTACTTC	CASRQGAETQYF
TRBD2	TRBV3-1	TRBJ2-2	few	TGTGCCAGCAGCCAAGAAAGGTTATGGGCTAGCGGGAGCGGAAACACCGGGGAGCTGTTTTTT	CASSQERLWASGSGNTGELFF
-	TRBV28	TRBJ1-6	-	TGTGCCAGCAGTACTTGGGCGGGGACAAAACTCCACTTT	CASSTWAGTKLHF
TRBD2	TRBV11-1	TRBJ2-5	few	TGTGCCAGCAGCTTAAGACGACTAGCGGGAGAAGGGTACCAAGAGACCCAGTACTTC	CASSLRRLAGEGYQETQYF
-	TRBV5-1	TRBJ2-4	many	TGCGCCAGCAGCGCATTAGCCTTGGGGGCAAAAAACATTCAGTACTTC	CASSALALGAKNIQYF
-	TRBV4-3	TRBJ1-2	few	TGCGCCAGCAGCCAAGAAGGGGGACCCGGCGGCTATGGCTACACCTTC	CASSQEGGPGGYGYTF
TRBD2	TRBV5-1	TRBJ2-3	many	TGCGCCAGCAGCATAGAGCGGGAGACAGATACGCAGTATTTT	CASSIERETDTQYF